This T cell receptor beta chain was captured in a study of CD8 T cells in ankylosing spondylitis (dated by TCRdb to about 2017). With regard to the full study: The study set out to find disease-linked TCR variants by profiling T cell receptor beta repertoires in ankylosing spondylitis patients and healthy donors. Peripheral blood samples were taken, and synovial fluid was additionally collected from ankylosing spondylitis patients. In total, the full study cohort was made up of some 110 healthy donors and 20 to 25 ankylosing spondylitis patients.

V is pruned by 8 bases and J by 6 bases, leaving 4 bases of the junction without a gene match. Reading from cysteine to phenylalanine, the CDR3 counts 12 amino acids. Just the 36-base CDR3 DNA is kept, in frame starting at base 1. CDR1 and CDR2, per the germline V gene, are SQVTM and ANQGSEA. Results the study describes overall, beyond this receptor: The disease-linked clones were reported to be significantly enriched in matched synovial fluid samples from ankylosing spondylitis patients. The disease-linked clones showed a CD8+ phenotype and occurred at relatively low frequencies in peripheral blood. Some of the motif variants had been reported before in the synovial fluid and blood of reactive arthritis patients, a finding that suggests common disease-initiation mechanisms. Blood from ankylosing spondylitis patients appeared to be characterized by a TCR beta motif composed of under 10 highly homologous amino acid variants.

This clonotype was seen only a few times. Its cognate antigen has yet to be identified. No much larger clonotype is one base removed from it; base qualities were not supplied. Sequencing was carried out with an Illumina HiSeq 2500. TCR beta libraries were prepared by quantitative 5'-RACE with molecular barcodes. In the original analysis: A new computational method, built on a probabilistic model of VDJ rearrangement, was used to identify disease-linked TCR variants. Clones were called with MiXCR by TCRdb after fastp trimmed the public reads at Q25, and only in-frame beta chains were retained. Each entry is one CDR3 protein sequence, shown with its most common DNA and genes. The V and J calls were not made by the authors but by TCRdb's processing. For this sample there are 300,000 to 350,000 distinct CDR3 sequences; roughly 14% appear just once. 1.1% of the sample is taken by the ten largest.

The sequence was obtained from a male donor with ankylosing spondylitis or in good health (not recorded which). The chain was built from TRBV29-1 and TRBJ2-2, and TRBD1 matches 9 of the central bases. The source material was blood, either unsorted or a sorted T cell fraction (not recorded which). CDR3 protein: CSTGQGPGELFF. In nucleotide form, the sequence is TGCAGCACGGGACAGGGCCCCGGGGAGCTGTTTTTT.